A single sample gave rise to the 28 T cell receptor beta chains below, sequenced in a study of CD8 T cells in Susac syndrome. RNA amounts of about 0.5 to 1 ug underwent reverse transcription with random hexamers. TCRdb re-analysed the immunoSEQ multiplex PCR reads in MiXCR, keeping a single row per CDR3 protein. Seen here are approximately 160,000 distinct CDR3 sequences, around 92% observed once, and the top ten hold around 0.079%. Material for sequencing was CD4+ T cells from PBMCs. These receptors came from a human donor in good health.

V is TRBV28 and J is TRBJ2-7; the match to TRBD2 covers 8 bases. V gave up 7 bases and J gave up 4 bases; unmatched junction bases: 9. This CDR3 is built from 14 residues. The germline V gene has CDR1 MDHEN and CDR2 SYDVKM. CDR3 sequence (DNA): TGTGCCAGCACCCCTACGGGGGGGCGGTACGAGCAGTACTTC. Its protein is CASTPTGGRYEQYF.

The chain carries TRBV7-2 and TRBJ1-2; 7 positions match TRBD1. There are 14 residues in the CDR3. CDR1 SGHTA and CDR2 FQGNSA come from the germline V gene. J lost 6 bases, V lost 6 bases, and 10 bases had no gene match. As DNA, the CDR3 is TGTGCCAGCAGGGGGGGCCAAGGGGGCGATGGCTACACCTTC. Amino acids: CASRGGQGGDGYTF.

The J gene is TRBJ1-2, the V gene TRBV7-6; D is unclear. Germline-derived CDR1 and CDR2 are SGHVS and FNYEAQ. Trimming pared 5 bases from V and 8 bases from J, leaving 18 bases between. This CDR3 region has 14 residues. CDR3 loop: CASSPRSARWGYTF. CDR3 DNA: TGTGCCAGCAGCCCCCGATCGGCTCGGTGGGGCTACACCTTC.

The chain couples TRBV5-1 to TRBJ2-3; 8 bases are a match to TRBD1. The CDR3 runs 15 residues. Germline CDR1 is SGHRS and CDR2 is YFSETQ. With V trimmed by 3 bases and J by 2 bases, 5 bases remained unmatched. The CDR3 reads CASSSRTGSTDTQYF. In DNA form, the CDR3 reads TGCGCCAGCAGCTCGAGGACAGGGTCCACAGATACGCAGTATTTT.

The chain recombines TRBV15 with TRBJ1-5; perhaps TRBD1 as D (5 bases). Trimming stripped 1 base from V and 7 bases from J, with 17 bases between. From germline, CDR1 is LNHNV and CDR2 YYDKDF (reference sequence). This CDR3 has 16 amino acids. The CDR3 sequence is CATSRASGTGWQPQHF. The CDR3 DNA reads as TGTGCCACCAGCAGAGCTTCCGGGACTGGTTGGCAGCCCCAGCATTTT.

This chain joins TRBV5-1 and TRBJ2-2; 9 bases line up with TRBD2. The germline V gene has CDR1 SGHRS and CDR2 YFSETQ. The CDR3 totals 15 residues. V was clipped by 4 bases and J by 5 bases; unmatched bases: 6. The CDR3 here is CASSGSGRGTGELFF. CDR3 in DNA: TGCGCCAGCAGCGGTAGCGGGAGAGGAACCGGGGAGCTGTTTTTT.

The chain employs TRBV12-3 or TRBV12-4 and TRBJ2-7; maybe TRBD1 (6 bases). CDR3 length equals 15 residues. Trimming stripped 2 bases from V and 0 bases from J, with 11 bases between. CDR3 residues: CASSLRQGSSYEQYF. DNA for the CDR3: TGTGCCAGCAGTTTAAGGCAGGGGAGCTCCTACGAGCAGTACTTC.

This chain uses TRBV5-1 with TRBJ1-2; D unresolved. This CDR3 has 13 residues. Germline CDR1 is SGHRS and CDR2 is YFSETQ. V dropped 2 bases and J dropped 6 bases, with 11 bases sitting between them. For the CDR3, the DNA is TGCGCCAGCAGCTTAAAGGGAACGGATGGCTACACCTTC. It codes for CASSLKGTDGYTF. The full variable domain, in which reference TRBV5-1 and TRBJ1-2 provide the parts outside the CDR3, is KAGVTQTPRYLIKTRGQQVTLSCSPISGHRSVSWYQQTPGQGLQFLFEYFSETQRNKGNFPGRFSGRQFSNSRSEMNVSTLELGDSALYLCASSLKGTDGYTFGSGTRLTVV.

The chain recombines TRBV11-2 with TRBJ2-7, with unresolved D. Germline V CDR1 and CDR2: SGHAT, FQNNGV. V lost 1 base to trimming and J lost 7 bases, with 8 bases between them. The CDR3 covers 12 residues. CDR3 nucleotides: TGTGCCAGCAGCTTAGCACTGGGGGAGCAGTACTTC. This gives the protein CASSLALGEQYF. Complete variable domain (other parts from reference TRBV11-2 and TRBJ2-7): EAGVAQSPRYKIIEKRQSVAFWCNPISGHATLYWYQQILGQGPKLLIQFQNNGVVDDSQLPKDRFSAERLKGVDSTLKIQPAKLEDSAVYLCASSLALGEQYFGPGTRLTVT.

The chain is built from TRBV29-1 and TRBJ2-1; D gene uncertain. Trimming removed 1 base at V and 8 bases at J, with 6 bases between. The germline V gene encodes CDR1 SQVTM and CDR2 ANQGSEA. The CDR3 covers 11 residues. The CDR3 nucleotides are TGCAGCGTTGAAGGGGTACATGAGCAGTTCTTC. It translates to CSVEGVHEQFF.

The rearrangement joins TRBV30 to TRBJ1-2; D is unclear. Between the trimmed V and J ends, which lost 5 bases and 7 bases, there was a span of 17 bases. CDR1 is GTSNPN and CDR2 is SVGIG in the germline V gene (reference sequence). CDR3 size: 13 residues. The CDR3 coding sequence is TGTGCCTGGCTGACTGGGGTGTTCCGTGGCTACACCTTC. Encoded protein: CAWLTGVFRGYTF.

This chain joins TRBV7-9 and TRBJ1-1; D remains ambiguous. V was cut by 1 base and J by 11 bases, with 8 bases left in between. This CDR3 is built from 11 residues. CDR1 and CDR2 (germline): SEHNR, FQNEAQ (reference sequence). CDR3 in amino acids: CASSLDYRAFF. The CDR3 nucleotides read TGTGCCAGCAGCTTAGACTATCGGGCTTTCTTT.

This clonotype was seen just once. The V and J genes are TRBV18 and TRBJ2-7; TRBD2 might be the D (5 bases). This CDR3 spans 16 amino acids. V dropped 3 bases and J dropped 0 bases, with 15 bases sitting between them. Germline V gives CDR1 KGHSH, CDR2 LQKENI. The CDR3 DNA reads TGTGCCAGCTCACCGGACGAGGGAAGAAGCTCCTACGAGCAGTACTTC. Its translation is CASSPDEGRSSYEQYF.

The rearrangement uses TRBV3-1 and TRBJ1-1; no clear D. Looked up from germline, CDR1 is LGHDT and CDR2 is YNNKEL (reference sequence). The CDR3 spans 14 residues. V lost 3 bases to trimming and J lost 4 bases, with 12 bases between them. CDR3: CASSHQRAPTEAFF. CDR3 in DNA: TGTGCCAGCAGCCATCAACGGGCCCCCACTGAAGCTTTCTTT.

The chain links TRBV2 to TRBJ1-2; 7 bases fit TRBD1. Looked up from germline, CDR1 is SNHLY and CDR2 is FYNNEI. V dropped 5 bases and J dropped 5; count of bases not matched to a gene: 8. This CDR3 contains 14 residues. The DNA of the CDR3 is TGTGCCAGCAGTCGGTCAGGGGGAGTGTATGGCTACACCTTC. As protein: CASSRSGGVYGYTF.

The chain links TRBV5-6 to TRBJ1-1; D gene ambiguous. CDR1 and CDR2 from the germline V gene are SGHDT and YYEEEE. This CDR3 spans 13 amino acids. The V gene lost 4 bases and the J gene lost 6 bases, with 13 bases spanning the gap. As DNA, the CDR3 is TGTGCCAGCAGCCCGGGCTCGGGGTCTGAAGCTTTCTTT. It is translated as CASSPGSGSEAFF.

The chain joins TRBV4-3 to TRBJ1-1; 9 nucleotides align to TRBD1. Germline CDR1 and CDR2: LGHNA and YSLEER. Trimming took 2 bases from V and 2 from J; bases not matched to a gene: 9. The CDR3 consists of 17 residues. The chain's CDR3 is CASSQSSYRGLNTEAFF. DNA for the CDR3: TGCGCCAGCAGCCAATCGAGTTACAGGGGGCTTAACACTGAAGCTTTCTTT.

This clonotype has only one observation. This chain uses TRBV5-1 with TRBJ2-2; TRBD2 matches at 12 bases. V shed 3 bases and J 6 bases; nucleotides not matched to a gene: 6. This CDR3 is 16 amino acids long. Germline CDR1 SGHRS, CDR2 YFSETQ. CDR3 residues: CASSSRLAGVAGELFF. The CDR3, as DNA: TGCGCCAGCAGCTCTCGACTAGCGGGAGTGGCCGGGGAGCTGTTTTTT.

Written as DNA, the CDR3 is TGTGCCAGCAGTCCAAACTCGGGCCCCGTTGGGACCCAGTACTTC. This encodes CASSPNSGPVGTQYF. The chain carries TRBV12-3 or TRBV12-4 and TRBJ2-5; D gene ambiguous. V gave up 5 bases and J gave up 7 bases, with 20 bases separating them. The CDR3 is 15 residues long.

V gene TRBV18 combines with J gene TRBJ2-7, with a possible D match to TRBD1 (6 bases). CDR3 length equals 14 residues. Germline V lookup: CDR1 KGHSH, CDR2 LQKENI. V was pared by 3 bases and J by 6 bases, with 15 bases between. This chain's CDR3 is CASSPGGGSGEQYF. CDR3 DNA sequence: TGTGCCAGCTCACCCGGTGGGGGCTCGGGCGAGCAGTACTTC. Looking up the rest from reference TRBV18 and TRBJ2-7 gives the full variable domain: NAGVMQNPRHLVRRRGQEARLRCSPMKGHSHVYWYRQLPEEGLKFMVYLQKENIIDESGMPKERFSAEFPKEGPSILRIQQVVRGDSAAYFCASSPGGGSGEQYFGPGTRLTVT.

V is TRBV3-1 and J is TRBJ2-1; tentatively, D is TRBD2 (7 bases). Trimming took off 4 bases at V and 7 bases at J, with 20 bases between the two ends. The CDR3 consists of 16 residues. Germline loops: CDR1 LGHDT, CDR2 YNNKEL (reference sequence). DNA of the CDR3: TGTGCCAGCAGCCTCGCACGGGGGGCGTATGGAAATGAGCAGTTCTTC. This gives the protein CASSLARGAYGNEQFF.

This sequence joins TRBV29-1 and TRBJ2-7, with 9 positions matching TRBD1. The CDR3 has 14 amino acids. The V gene's germline CDR1 is SQVTM and CDR2 ANQGSEA. Unmatched junction bases numbered 6, after V lost 2 bases and J lost 4 bases. The DNA for the CDR3 is TGCAGCGTTGAATGGGGACAGGGACCATACGAGCAGTACTTC. Protein sequence: CSVEWGQGPYEQYF.

The V gene is TRBV4-3, the J gene TRBJ1-3; D call uncertain. Per the germline V gene, CDR1 is LGHNA and CDR2 is YSLEER. V was shortened by 0 bases and J by 4 bases, with 13 bases between the two germline ends. The CDR3 runs to 16 residues. DNA for the CDR3: TGCGCCAGCAGCCAAGATGGGCGGGCAGGAGGAAACACCATATATTTT. Residues: CASSQDGRAGGNTIYF.

The rearrangement uses TRBV28 and TRBJ2-5; D may be TRBD2 (6 bases). The CDR3 consists of 17 residues. In germline, CDR1 is MDHEN, CDR2 SYDVKM. The V gene lost 4 bases and the J gene lost 5 bases, with 23 bases spanning the gap. The CDR3 loop is CASSSLQVGGFQETQYF. CDR3 nucleotides: TGTGCCAGCAGTTCACTTCAGGTTGGGGGGTTTCAGGAGACCCAGTACTTC.

CDR3 region: CASSPWDRGLGSNQPQHF. In nucleotides, the CDR3 is TGTGCCAGCAGCCCTTGGGACAGGGGGCTAGGTAGCAATCAGCCCCAGCATTTT. The V call is TRBV3-1, the J call TRBJ1-5; 12 bases are shared with TRBD1. After removal of 4 bases from V and 0 bases from J, the junction contained 7 bases not matched to a gene. The CDR3 is made up of 18 amino acids. Per germline, CDR1 LGHDT and CDR2 YNNKEL (reference sequence).

Here the CDR3 DNA reads TGTGCCAGCAGCAAAGAGATGAGGACAGGGGGCTACGAGCAGTACTTC. It specifies CASSKEMRTGGYEQYF. The rearrangement joins TRBV21-1 to TRBJ2-7; the table calls TRBD1, which could not be checked here. TRBV21-1 is reported as a pseudogene. This CDR3 region has 16 residues.

This clonotype was counted once. This chain uses TRBV3-1 with TRBJ2-5; the match to TRBD1 covers 8 bases. CDR1 LGHDT and CDR2 YNNKEL come from the germline V gene (reference sequence). V was clipped by 0 bases and J by 1 base; unmatched bases: 13. This CDR3 comprises 19 residues. The CDR3 sequence is CASSQDRQGAHQIQETQYF. The CDR3 region has the DNA TGTGCCAGCAGCCAAGATAGGCAGGGGGCCCACCAGATCCAAGAGACCCAGTACTTC.

The J gene is TRBJ2-5, the V gene TRBV20-1; possible D gene TRBD2, 5 bases. The germline V gene encodes CDR1 DFQATT and CDR2 SNEGSKA (reference sequence). V shed 1 base and J shed 6 bases, with 15 bases lying between them. This CDR3 comprises 14 residues. CDR3 region: CSARVVGGEQTQYF. The CDR3, as DNA: TGCAGTGCTAGAGTTGTAGGAGGTGAACAGACCCAGTACTTC.